These 13 T cell receptor beta chains were sequenced from one sample in a study of blood T cell repertoires in COVID-19. TCRdb's table, derived via immunoSEQ multiplex PCR, lists solely in-frame clones and lacks some. Among roughly 37,000 clones, more than 60% were seen once, and the ten largest hold 2%. Sequencing was carried out using peripheral blood. The receptors derive from a man aged 55-75 years with active COVID-19.

CDR3 nucleotides: TGTGCCAGCAGTTTATCTAGGACAGGGGATCAGCCCCAGCATTTT. It encodes CASSLSRTGDQPQHF. V gene TRBV27 combines with J gene TRBJ1-5; 9 nucleotides match TRBD1. CDR3 size: 15 residues. CDR1 and CDR2 (germline): MNHEY, SMNVEV (reference sequence). Unmatched junction bases numbered 2, after V lost 0 bases and J lost 5 bases.

This clone was seen a few times. V usage is TRBV3-1 (or the pseudogene TRBV3-2) and J usage is TRBJ1-3; perhaps TRBD1 as D (5 bases). V lost 0 bases and J 2 bases, leaving 11 bases between the germline ends. The CDR3 consists of 16 residues. Germline V gene lookup returns CDR1 LGHDT and CDR2 YNNKEL (reference sequence). CDR3 in amino acids: CASSQDLWGAGNTIYF. DNA of the CDR3: TGTGCCAGCAGCCAAGACCTCTGGGGGGCTGGAAACACCATATATTTT.

This chain links TRBV5-1 with TRBJ2-3, with 10 bases matching TRBD1. The CDR3 sequence is 17 residues long. CDR1 is SGHRS and CDR2 is YFSETQ in the germline V gene. Germline trimming cut 4 bases from V and 1 base from J; bases unmatched to any gene: 9. The CDR3 protein is CASSRTPGTGGTDTQYF. CDR3 sequence (DNA): TGCGCCAGCAGCCGCACGCCCGGGACAGGGGGCACAGATACGCAGTATTTT.

This chain joins TRBV4-3 and TRBJ2-3; D may be TRBD1 (5 bases). Trimming removed 0 bases from V and 0 bases from J, with 16 bases in between. This CDR3 has 18 amino acids. Germline lookup yields CDR1 LGHNA and CDR2 YSLEER. Here the CDR3 DNA reads TGCGCCAGCAGCCAAGATTCGGCCAGGGCGTCAAGCACAGATACGCAGTATTTT. Protein: CASSQDSARASSTDTQYF.

This clone was found once. J is TRBJ2-1 and V is TRBV7-2, with a weak D call TRBD2 (7 bases). CDR3 length: 15 amino acids. V lost 3 bases and J lost 4, with 13 bases in between. CDR1 and CDR2 (germline): SGHTA, FQGNSA. In DNA, the CDR3 is TGTGCCAGCAGCTTGGGGGGGGGCCCATACAATGAGCAGTTCTTC. This gives the protein CASSLGGGPYNEQFF.

This chain links TRBV7-2 with TRBJ2-1; no definite D call. V was cut by 5 bases and J by 5 bases, with 19 bases left in between. The CDR3 is made up of 16 amino acids. Germline CDR1 and CDR2: SGHTA and FQGNSA. The CDR3 loop is CASSPPPPLRNNEQFF. CDR3 coding DNA: TGTGCCAGCAGCCCTCCCCCCCCGCTTAGAAACAATGAGCAGTTCTTC. Combining the CDR3 with reference TRBV7-2 and TRBJ2-1 gives the whole variable domain GAGVSQSPSNKVTEKGKDVELRCDPISGHTALYWYRQSLGQGLEFLIYFQGNSAPDKSGLPSDRFSAERTGGSVSTLTIQRTQQEDSAVYLCASSPPPPLRNNEQFFGPGTRLTVL.

V usage is TRBV7-9 and J usage is TRBJ2-1, with 9 nucleotides matching TRBD2. The V segment lost 7 bases and the J segment 0 bases; nucleotides outside the gene matches: 10. CDR1 is SEHNR, CDR2 FQNEAQ, per germline (reference sequence). The CDR3 consists of 17 residues. CDR3 region: CASNKGGLADSYNEQFF. CDR3 sequence (DNA): TGTGCCAGCAACAAAGGGGGACTAGCAGACTCCTACAATGAGCAGTTCTTC.

This clone was picked up one time. This sequence joins TRBV3-1 (or the pseudogene TRBV3-2) and TRBJ1-1; a possible D gene is TRBD1 (5 bases). The CDR3 extends over 15 amino acids. The V end lost 0 bases, the J end lost 6 bases, and 14 bases lay between the germline ends. The germline V gene has CDR1 LGHDT and CDR2 YNNKEL (reference sequence). CDR3 DNA sequence: TGTGCCAGCAGCCAAGAGTTGCTGCAGGGTTCTGAAGCTTTCTTT. It specifies CASSQELLQGSEAFF.

CDR3 DNA sequence: TGTGCCAGCACCTCGGGGAACTATGGCTACACCTTC. Amino acids: CASTSGNYGYTF. The V call is TRBV3-1 (or the pseudogene TRBV3-2), the J call TRBJ1-2; D gene uncertain. This CDR3 has 12 amino acids. The V end was cut by 7 bases, the J end by 2 bases, with 8 bases between. The germline V gene encodes CDR1 LGHDT and CDR2 YNNKEL (reference sequence).

In regard to this clone: This specimen includes other DNA sequences encoding the same CDR3. The gene calls are TRBV5-4 and TRBJ1-3; 8 bases map to TRBD1. With 4 bases clipped from V and 7 bases from J, the junction kept 10 bases outside the gene matches. This CDR3 spans 15 amino acids. Germline lookup yields CDR1 SGHNT and CDR2 YYREEE (reference sequence). In DNA, the CDR3 is TGTGCCAGCAGCCGACTGACCCACAGGGGGAACACCATATATTTT. Amino acid sequence: CASSRLTHRGNTIYF.

The rearrangement joins TRBV7-9 to TRBJ1-2, with D unclear. V was cut by 1 base and J by 4 bases, with 4 bases left in between. Germline V gene data show CDR1 as SEHNR and CDR2 as FQNEAQ (reference sequence). The CDR3 runs to 12 residues. For the CDR3, the DNA is TGTGCCAGCAGCTTAGATCTCTATGGCTACACCTTC. Encoded protein: CASSLDLYGYTF. Full variable domain (rest looked up from reference TRBV7-9 and TRBJ1-2): DTGVSQNPRHKITKRGQNVTFRCDPISEHNRLYWYRQTLGQGPEFLTYFQNEAQLEKSRLLSDRFSAERPKGSFSTLEIQRTEQGDSAMYLCASSLDLYGYTFGSGTRLTVV.

The chain recombines TRBV7-2 with TRBJ1-1; 8 bases line up with TRBD1. From germline, CDR1 is SGHTA and CDR2 FQGNSA. V trimming: 6 bases; J trimming: 4 bases; junction bases outside the gene matches: 16. This CDR3 is built from 17 residues. This CDR3 reads CASRDRQGRGSGTEAFF. CDR3 in DNA: TGTGCCAGCAGGGACAGACAGGGGAGAGGGTCGGGCACTGAAGCTTTCTTT.

Turning to this clone: Sequence at one end of the junction differs from germline and may be a read error. This CDR3 reads CASSQVPTREPVPF. DNA of the CDR3: TGTGCCAGCAGCCAAGTTCCCACGAGGGAACCCGTCCCTTTT. This rearrangement joins TRBV3-1 (or the pseudogene TRBV3-2) to TRBJ1-6, with D unresolved. Germline V gene lookup returns CDR1 LGHDT and CDR2 YNNKEL (reference sequence). The CDR3 totals 14 residues.